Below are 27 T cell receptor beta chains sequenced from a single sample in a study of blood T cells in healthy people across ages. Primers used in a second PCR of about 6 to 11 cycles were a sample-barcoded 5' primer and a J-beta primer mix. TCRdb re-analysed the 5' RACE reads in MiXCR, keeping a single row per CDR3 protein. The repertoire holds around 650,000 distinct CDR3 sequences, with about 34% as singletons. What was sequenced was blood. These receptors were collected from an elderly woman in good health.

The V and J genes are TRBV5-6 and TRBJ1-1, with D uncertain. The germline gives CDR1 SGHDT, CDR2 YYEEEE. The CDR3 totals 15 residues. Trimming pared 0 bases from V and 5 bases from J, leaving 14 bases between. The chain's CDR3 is CASSLVGSQGTEAFF. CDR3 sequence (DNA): TGTGCCAGCAGCTTGGTAGGTTCCCAAGGGACTGAAGCTTTCTTT. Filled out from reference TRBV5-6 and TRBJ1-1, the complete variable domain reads DAGVTQSPTHLIKTRGQQVTLRCSPKSGHDTVSWYQQALGQGPQFIFQYYEEEERQRGNFPDRFSGHQFPNYSSELNVNALLLGDSALYLCASSLVGSQGTEAFFGQGTRLTVV.

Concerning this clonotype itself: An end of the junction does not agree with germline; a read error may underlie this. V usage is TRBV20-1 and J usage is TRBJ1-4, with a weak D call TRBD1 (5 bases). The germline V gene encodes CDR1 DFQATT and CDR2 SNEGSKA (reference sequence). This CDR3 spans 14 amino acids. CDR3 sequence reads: CSVRPGGTNEKLFF. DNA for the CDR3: TGCAGTGTTAGACCCGGGGGGACTAATGAAAAACTGTTTTTT.

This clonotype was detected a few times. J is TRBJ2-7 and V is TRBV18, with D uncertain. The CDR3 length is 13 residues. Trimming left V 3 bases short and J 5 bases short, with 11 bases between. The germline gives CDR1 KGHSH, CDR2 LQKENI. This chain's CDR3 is CASSPPVGNEQYF. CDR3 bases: TGTGCCAGCTCACCCCCGGTGGGGAACGAGCAGTACTTC.

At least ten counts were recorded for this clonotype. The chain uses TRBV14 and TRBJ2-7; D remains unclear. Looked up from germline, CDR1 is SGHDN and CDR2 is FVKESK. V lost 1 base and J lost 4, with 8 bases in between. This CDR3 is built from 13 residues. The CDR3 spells CASSQVWGYEQYF. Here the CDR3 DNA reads TGTGCCAGCAGCCAAGTGTGGGGTTACGAGCAGTACTTC.

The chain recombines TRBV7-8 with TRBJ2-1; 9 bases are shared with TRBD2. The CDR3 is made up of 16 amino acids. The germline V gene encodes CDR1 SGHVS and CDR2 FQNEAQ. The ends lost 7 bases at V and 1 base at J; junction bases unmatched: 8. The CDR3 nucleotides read TGTGCCAGCACCTCGGTAGCGGGAGATTCCTACAATGAGCAGTTCTTC. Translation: CASTSVAGDSYNEQFF.

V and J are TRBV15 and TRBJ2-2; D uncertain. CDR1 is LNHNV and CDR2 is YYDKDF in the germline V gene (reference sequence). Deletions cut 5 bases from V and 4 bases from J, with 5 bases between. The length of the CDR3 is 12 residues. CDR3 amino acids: CATSEATGELFF. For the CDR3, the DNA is TGTGCCACCAGCGAGGCCACCGGGGAGCTGTTTTTT.

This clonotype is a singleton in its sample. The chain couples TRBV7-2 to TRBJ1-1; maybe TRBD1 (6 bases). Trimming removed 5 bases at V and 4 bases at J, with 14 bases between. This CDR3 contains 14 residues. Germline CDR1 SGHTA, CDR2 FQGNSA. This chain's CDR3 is CASSGQLLGTEAFF. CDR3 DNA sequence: TGTGCCAGCAGCGGACAGTTGTTGGGCACTGAAGCTTTCTTT.

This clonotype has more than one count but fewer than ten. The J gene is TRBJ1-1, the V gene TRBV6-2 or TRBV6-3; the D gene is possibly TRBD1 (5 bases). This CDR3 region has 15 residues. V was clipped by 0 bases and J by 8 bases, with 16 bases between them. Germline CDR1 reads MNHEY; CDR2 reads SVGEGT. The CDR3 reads CASSYSPGGETEAFF. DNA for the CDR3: TGTGCCAGCAGTTACTCGCCCGGGGGTGAAACGGAAGCTTTCTTT.

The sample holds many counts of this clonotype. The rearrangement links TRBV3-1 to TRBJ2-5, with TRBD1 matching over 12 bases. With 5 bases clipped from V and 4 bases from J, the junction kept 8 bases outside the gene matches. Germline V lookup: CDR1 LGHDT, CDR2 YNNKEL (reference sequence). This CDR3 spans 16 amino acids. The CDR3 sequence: CASSDRDRGRGETQYF. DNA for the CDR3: TGTGCCAGCAGCGACCGGGACAGGGGGCGCGGAGAGACCCAGTACTTC.

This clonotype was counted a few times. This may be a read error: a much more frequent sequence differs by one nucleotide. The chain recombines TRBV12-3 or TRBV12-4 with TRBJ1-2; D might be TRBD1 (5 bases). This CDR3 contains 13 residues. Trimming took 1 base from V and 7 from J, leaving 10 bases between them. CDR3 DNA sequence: TGTGCCAGCAGTTTAGTCCGGCAGGGTGGCTACACCTTC. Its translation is CASSLVRQGGYTF.

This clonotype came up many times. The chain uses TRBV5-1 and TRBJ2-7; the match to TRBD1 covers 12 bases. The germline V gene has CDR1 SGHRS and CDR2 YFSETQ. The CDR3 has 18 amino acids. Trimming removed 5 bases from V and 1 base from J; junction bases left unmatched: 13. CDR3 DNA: TGCGCCAGCAGTCCGGGACAGGGGGCGCGGAGGGGATCCTACGAGCAGTACTTC. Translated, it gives CASSPGQGARRGSYEQYF. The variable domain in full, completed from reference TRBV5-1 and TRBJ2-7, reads KAGVTQTPRYLIKTRGQQVTLSCSPISGHRSVSWYQQTPGQGLQFLFEYFSETQRNKGNFPGRFSGRQFSNSRSEMNVSTLELGDSALYLCASSPGQGARRGSYEQYFGPGTRLTVT.

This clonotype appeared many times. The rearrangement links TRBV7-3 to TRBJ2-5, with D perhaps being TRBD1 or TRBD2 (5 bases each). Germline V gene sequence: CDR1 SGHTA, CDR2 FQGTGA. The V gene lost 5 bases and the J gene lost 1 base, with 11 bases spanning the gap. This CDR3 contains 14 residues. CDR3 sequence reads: CASSAGTAQETQYF. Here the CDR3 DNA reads TGTGCCAGCAGCGCCGGGACGGCCCAAGAGACCCAGTACTTC.

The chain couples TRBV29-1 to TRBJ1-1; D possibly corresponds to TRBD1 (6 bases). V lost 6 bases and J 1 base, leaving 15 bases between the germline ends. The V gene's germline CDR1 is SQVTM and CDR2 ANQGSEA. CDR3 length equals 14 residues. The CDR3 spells CSVLRGQTNTEAFF. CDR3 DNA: TGCAGCGTCCTTCGGGGACAAACGAACACTGAAGCTTTCTTT.

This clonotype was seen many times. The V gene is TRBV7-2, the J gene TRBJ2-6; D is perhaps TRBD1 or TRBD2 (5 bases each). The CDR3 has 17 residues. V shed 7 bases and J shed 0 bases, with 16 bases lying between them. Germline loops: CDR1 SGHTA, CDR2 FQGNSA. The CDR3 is CASTPGASISGANVLTF. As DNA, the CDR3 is TGTGCCAGCACCCCCGGGGCGTCCATCTCTGGGGCCAACGTCCTGACTTTC.

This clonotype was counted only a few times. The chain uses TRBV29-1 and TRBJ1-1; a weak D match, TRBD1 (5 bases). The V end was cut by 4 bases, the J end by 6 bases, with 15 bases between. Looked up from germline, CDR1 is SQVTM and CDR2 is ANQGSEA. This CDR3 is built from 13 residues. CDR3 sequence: CSVGGQTCAEAFF. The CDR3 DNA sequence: TGCAGCGTTGGCGGACAAACATGCGCTGAAGCTTTCTTT.

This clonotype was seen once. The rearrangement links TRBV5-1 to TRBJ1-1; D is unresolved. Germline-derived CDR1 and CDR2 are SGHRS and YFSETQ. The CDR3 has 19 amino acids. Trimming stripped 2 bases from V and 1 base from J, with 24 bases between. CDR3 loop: CASSLTIATRSRSNTEAFF. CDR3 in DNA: TGCGCCAGCAGCTTAACAATTGCCACGAGGAGTAGATCGAACACTGAAGCTTTCTTT.

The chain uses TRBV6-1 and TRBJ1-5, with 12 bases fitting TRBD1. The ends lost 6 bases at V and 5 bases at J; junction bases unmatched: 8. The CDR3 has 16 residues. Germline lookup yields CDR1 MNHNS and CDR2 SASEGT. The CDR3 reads CASSPGTGGAYQPQHF. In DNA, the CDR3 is TGTGCCAGCAGCCCCGGGACAGGGGGCGCGTATCAGCCCCAGCATTTT.

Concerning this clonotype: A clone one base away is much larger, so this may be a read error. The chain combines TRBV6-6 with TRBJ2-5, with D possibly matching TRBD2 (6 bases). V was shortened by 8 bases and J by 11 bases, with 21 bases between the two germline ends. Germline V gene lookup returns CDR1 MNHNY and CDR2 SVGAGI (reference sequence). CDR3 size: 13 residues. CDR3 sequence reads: CASLVGGGNEQYF. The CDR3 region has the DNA TGTGCCAGCCTCGTCGGGGGTGGGAATGAGCAGTACTTC.

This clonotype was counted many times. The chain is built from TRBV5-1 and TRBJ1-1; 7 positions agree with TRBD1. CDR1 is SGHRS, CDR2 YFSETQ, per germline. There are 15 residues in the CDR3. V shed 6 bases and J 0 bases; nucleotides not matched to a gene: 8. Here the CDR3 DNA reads TGCGCCAGCACCAGAATGGGACAGATGAACACTGAAGCTTTCTTT. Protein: CASTRMGQMNTEAFF.

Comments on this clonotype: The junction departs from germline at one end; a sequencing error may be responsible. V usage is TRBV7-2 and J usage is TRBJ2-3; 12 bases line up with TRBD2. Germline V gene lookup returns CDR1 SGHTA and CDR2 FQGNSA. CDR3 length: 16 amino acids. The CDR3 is CVSSRWTSGATDTQYF. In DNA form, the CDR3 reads TGTGTCAGCAGCCGCTGGACTAGCGGGGCCACAGATACGCAGTATTTT. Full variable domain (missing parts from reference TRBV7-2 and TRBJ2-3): GAGVSQSPSNKVTEKGKDVELRCDPISGHTALYWYRQSLGQGLEFLIYFQGNSAPDKSGLPSDRFSAERTGGSVSTLTIQRTQQEDSAVYLCVSSRWTSGATDTQYFGPGTRLTVL.

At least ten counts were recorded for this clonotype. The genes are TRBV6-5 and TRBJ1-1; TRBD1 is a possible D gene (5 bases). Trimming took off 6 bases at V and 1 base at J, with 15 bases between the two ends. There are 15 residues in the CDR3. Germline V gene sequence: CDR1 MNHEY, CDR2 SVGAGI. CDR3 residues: CASRPTFDRNTEAFF. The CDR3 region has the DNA TGTGCCAGCAGGCCGACCTTTGACAGGAACACTGAAGCTTTCTTT.

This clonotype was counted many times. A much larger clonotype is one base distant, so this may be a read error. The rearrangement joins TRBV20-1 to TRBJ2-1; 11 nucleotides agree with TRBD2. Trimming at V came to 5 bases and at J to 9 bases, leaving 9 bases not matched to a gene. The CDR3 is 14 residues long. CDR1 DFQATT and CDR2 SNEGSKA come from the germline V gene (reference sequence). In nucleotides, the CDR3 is TGCAGTGCTGAGACTAGCGGGGTGGGGGGTGAGCAGTTCTTC. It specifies CSAETSGVGGEQFF.

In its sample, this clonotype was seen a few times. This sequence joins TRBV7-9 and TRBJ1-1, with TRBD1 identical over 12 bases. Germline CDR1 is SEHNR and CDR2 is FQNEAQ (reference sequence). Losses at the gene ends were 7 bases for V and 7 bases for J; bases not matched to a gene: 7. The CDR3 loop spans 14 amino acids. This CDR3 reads CASNMGQGADEAFF. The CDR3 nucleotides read TGTGCCAGCAACATGGGACAGGGGGCGGATGAAGCTTTCTTT.

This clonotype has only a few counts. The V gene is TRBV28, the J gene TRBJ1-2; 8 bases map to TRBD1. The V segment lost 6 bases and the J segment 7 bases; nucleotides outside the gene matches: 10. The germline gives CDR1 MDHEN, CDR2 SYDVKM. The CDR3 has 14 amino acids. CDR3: CASRPTQGAVGYTF. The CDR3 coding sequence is TGTGCCAGCAGACCGACTCAGGGGGCGGTTGGCTACACCTTC.

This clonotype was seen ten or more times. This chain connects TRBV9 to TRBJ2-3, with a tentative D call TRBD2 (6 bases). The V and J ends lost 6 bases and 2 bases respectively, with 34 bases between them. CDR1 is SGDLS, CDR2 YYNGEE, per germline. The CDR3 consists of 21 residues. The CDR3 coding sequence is TGTGCCAGCACCCCGTGGGGCAGCTCATCACCGGGACTTGGGACCACAGATACGCAGTATTTT. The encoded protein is CASTPWGSSSPGLGTTDTQYF. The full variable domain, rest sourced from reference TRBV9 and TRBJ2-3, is DSGVTQTPKHLITATGQRVTLRCSPRSGDLSVYWYQQSLDQGLQFLIQYYNGEERAKGNILERFSAQQFPDLHSELNLSSLELGDSALYFCASTPWGSSSPGLGTTDTQYFGPGTRLTVL.

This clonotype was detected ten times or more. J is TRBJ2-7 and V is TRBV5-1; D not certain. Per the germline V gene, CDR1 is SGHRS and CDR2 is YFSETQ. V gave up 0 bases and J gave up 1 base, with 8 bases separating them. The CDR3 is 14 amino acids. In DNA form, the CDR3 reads TGCGCCAGCAGCTTGGAAGGCCATTCCTACGAGCAGTACTTC. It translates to CASSLEGHSYEQYF.

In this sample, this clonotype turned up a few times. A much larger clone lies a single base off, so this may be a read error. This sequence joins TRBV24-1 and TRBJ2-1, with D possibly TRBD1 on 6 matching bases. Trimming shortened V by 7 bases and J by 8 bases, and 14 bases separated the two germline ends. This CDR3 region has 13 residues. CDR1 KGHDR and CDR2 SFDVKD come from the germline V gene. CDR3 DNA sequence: TGTGCCACCAGGGGTTTGACAGGTGATGAGCAGTTCTTC. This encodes CATRGLTGDEQFF.